This TCR beta chain was observed in a study of T cell responses to AZD1222 COVID-19 vaccine. Whole-study findings and limits: At 160-218 and 743-854, vaccine-associated CD4 TCRs were dominant, and they spanned spike. In a largely white British group with more females than males, clonal diversity was possibly underestimated. Increased Spike-specific TCR breadth and depth were observed after two AZD1222 doses.

As for this clone: Its specificity is not known.

The method was immunoSEQ multiplex PCR; TCRdb's version includes in-frame clones alone and lacks a portion of them. The sample carries over 70,000 clones, just over 85% recorded once. The germline gives CDR1 MNHNS, CDR2 SASEGT. With V trimmed by 0 bases and J by 8 bases, 15 bases remained unmatched. This CDR3 region has 18 residues. This sequence originates from an adult in good health. Specimen: peripheral blood, collected on day 0 of MenACWY control vaccination. The genes are TRBV6-1 and TRBJ2-2; 7 positions match TRBD2. The CDR3: CASSEAPRSWGGGGELFF. The CDR3 nucleotides are TGTGCCAGCAGTGAAGCGCCCCGGAGCTGGGGGGGAGGAGGGGAGCTGTTTTTT.